The following is a T cell receptor beta chain sequence with its context. Assay: immunoSEQ multiplex PCR; the TCRdb copy retains only in-frame clones and omits some. Of tens of thousands of clones in the sample, roughly 90% were seen once. This sample is part of a study of T cell changes during pregnancy in multiple sclerosis. V shed 3 bases and J 4 bases; nucleotides not matched to a gene: 8. This CDR3 is built from 15 residues. The germline CDR1 and CDR2 sequences are SGHRS and YFSETQ. V usage is TRBV5-1 and J usage is TRBJ2-3; 7 bases are a match to TRBD2. Sequenced here: peripheral blood, sampled in the second trimester of pregnancy. The source is a female donor in good health, enrolled as a control in a pregnancy study. CDR3: CASSSVPGGADTQYF. In DNA, the CDR3 is TGCGCCAGCAGCTCCGTCCCTGGGGGGGCAGATACGCAGTATTTT. Together with reference TRBV5-1 and TRBJ2-3, the CDR3 gives the full variable domain: KAGVTQTPRYLIKTRGQQVTLSCSPISGHRSVSWYQQTPGQGLQFLFEYFSETQRNKGNFPGRFSGRQFSNSRSEMNVSTLELGDSALYLCASSSVPGGADTQYFGPGTRLTVL.